Listed below are T cell receptor beta chains from one sample, sequenced in a study of CD8 T cells in ankylosing spondylitis. In TCRdb, the 5' RACE reads were re-called with MiXCR into one record per CDR3 protein. The top ten hold less than 7.5% of the sample, which has some 130,000 distinct CDR3 sequences, roughly 8.4% seen once. The sample comprised synovial fluid, either unsorted or a sorted T cell fraction (not recorded which). The receptors shown here come from a male donor with ankylosing spondylitis. CDR3s include the opening cysteine and the closing phenylalanine or tryptophan. D genes are given only for firm matches. Expanded clones get a size class; other rows say once, few or many, or leave the size out.

TRBJ1-1	many	TRBV12-3/TRBV12-4	-	CASSLASGPSGEAFF	TGTGCCAGCAGTTTAGCGTCGGGCCCCTCCGGGGAAGCTTTCTTT
TRBJ1-3	few	TRBV7-8	TRBD1	CASSDWTGGGNTIYF	TGTGCCAGCAGCGACTGGACAGGGGGTGGAAACACCATATATTTT
TRBJ2-3	few	TRBV5-6	-	CASSLGSIPQYF	TGTGCCAGCAGCTTAGGGAGTATCCCACAGTATTTT
TRBJ1-5	few	TRBV20-1	-	CSARREFNQPQHF	TGCAGTGCTAGAAGGGAGTTCAATCAGCCCCAGCATTTT
TRBJ2-5	few	TRBV20-1	-	CSASLRETQYF	TGCAGTGCTAGTCTAAGAGAGACCCAGTACTTC
TRBJ1-2	few	TRBV29-1	TRBD1	CSVGGTGYGYTF	TGCAGCGTTGGTGGGACAGGGTATGGCTACACCTTC
TRBJ2-7	-	TRBV10-1	-	CASSDRAGTLYEQYF	TGCGCCAGCAGTGACCGAGCCGGGACCCTCTACGAGCAGTACTTC
TRBJ1-2	few	TRBV5-6	-	CASSLVSPGGYTF	TGTGCCAGCAGCTTGGTATCTCCGGGAGGCTACACCTTC
TRBJ2-1	few	TRBV28	-	CASLSLGSSYNEQFF	TGTGCCAGTCTTAGCCTTGGGAGCTCCTACAATGAGCAGTTCTTC
TRBJ1-3	many	TRBV9	-	CASSVFAQPRYSGNTIYF	TGTGCCAGCAGCGTCTTTGCGCAGCCTAGATACTCTGGAAACACCATATATTTT
TRBJ2-2	-	TRBV5-1	-	CASGIWAEKNTGELFF	TGCGCCAGCGGGATATGGGCGGAAAAGAACACCGGGGAGCTGTTTTTT